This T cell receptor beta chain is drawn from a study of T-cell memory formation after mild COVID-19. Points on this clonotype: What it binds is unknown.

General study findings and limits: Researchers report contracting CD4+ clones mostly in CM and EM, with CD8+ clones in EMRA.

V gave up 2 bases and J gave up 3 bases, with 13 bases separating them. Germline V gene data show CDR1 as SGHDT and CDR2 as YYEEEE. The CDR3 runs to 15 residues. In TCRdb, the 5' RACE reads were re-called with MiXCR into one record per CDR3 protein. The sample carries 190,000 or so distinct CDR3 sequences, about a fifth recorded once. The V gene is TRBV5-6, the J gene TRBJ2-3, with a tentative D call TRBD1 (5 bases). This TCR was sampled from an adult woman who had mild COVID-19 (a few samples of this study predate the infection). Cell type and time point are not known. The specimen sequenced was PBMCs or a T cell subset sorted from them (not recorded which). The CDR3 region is CASSFLGAETDTQYF. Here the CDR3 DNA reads TGTGCCAGCAGCTTCTTAGGGGCGGAGACAGATACGCAGTATTTT.